This T cell receptor (beta chain) was identified during a study of regulatory T cells in long-lasting Graves disease. Study-wide results and caveats: The TCR repertoire of persistent Graves' patients was less diverse than that of newly diagnosed ones.

V was shortened by 6 bases and J by 1 base, with 8 bases between the two germline ends. There are 14 residues in the CDR3. The germline V gene has CDR1 KGHDR and CDR2 SFDVKD. Sequencing libraries for TCR beta were prepared with iRepertoire HTBI primers and Arm-PCR of CDR3 regions. TCRdb re-called the multiplex PCR reads with MiXCR, one entry per CDR3 protein. The profile covers a few hundred thousand distinct CDR3 sequences, with around 20% appearing a single time and approximately 25% taken by the ten largest. This clonotype has more than one count but fewer than ten. Its antigen is not known. Time point defined: persistent/refractory GD, antithyroid drugs over 5 years with positive TRAb. The authors made the TCR library using RNA they extracted from PBMCs.

Material: peripheral blood mononuclear cells (PBMCs), obtained when the disease was refractory, from a patient treated with antithyroid drugs. The chain has TRBV24-1 and TRBJ2-2, with D unclear. The origin of this receptor is a female donor with Graves disease. CDR3 in amino acids: CATSSRKNTGELFF. The CDR3 DNA follows: TGTGCCACCAGTTCGAGGAAGAACACCGGGGAGCTGTTTTTT.